What follows are 19 T cell receptor beta chains derived from one specimen sequenced in a study of blood T cell repertoires in COVID-19. The data were produced by immunoSEQ multiplex PCR, yet TCRdb's version contains in-frame clones alone and is incomplete. Of 200,000 to 300,000 clones in the sample, 80% to 95% are singletons; the top ten hold over 0.65%. Sample: peripheral blood. Source of these receptors: a man aged 30 to 39 with COVID-19, enrolled during active disease.

V and J are TRBV9 and TRBJ2-7, with TRBD1 matching 10 bases. Germline CDR1 is SGDLS and CDR2 is YYNGEE. V was pared by 3 bases and J by 5 bases, with 8 bases of the junction left unmatched. The CDR3 is made up of 15 amino acids. The CDR3 DNA is TGTGCCAGCAGCGCCTACCTAGGGACAGGGGACGAGCAGTACTTC. This encodes CASSAYLGTGDEQYF.

The CDR3 DNA reads as TGTGCCAGCAGCTCAGCCGACAGGGGGAGAGGTTCACCCCTCCACTTT. This gives the protein CASSSADRGRGSPLHF. This chain joins TRBV7-2 and TRBJ1-6; 9 positions agree with TRBD1. There are 16 residues in the CDR3. The V segment lost 4 bases and the J segment 9 bases; nucleotides outside the gene matches: 10. Per the germline V gene, CDR1 is SGHTA and CDR2 is FQGNSA. The full variable domain, completed using reference TRBV7-2 and TRBJ1-6, is GAGVSQSPSNKVTEKGKDVELRCDPISGHTALYWYRQSLGQGLEFLIYFQGNSAPDKSGLPSDRFSAERTGGSVSTLTIQRTQQEDSAVYLCASSSADRGRGSPLHFGNGTRLTVT.

This chain uses TRBV2 with TRBJ1-2, with TRBD1 as a possible D gene (6 bases). The CDR3 consists of 13 residues. Trimming stripped 2 bases from V and 6 bases from J, with 10 bases between. Looked up from germline, CDR1 is SNHLY and CDR2 is FYNNEI. Here the CDR3 reads CASSETGYDGYTF. DNA of the CDR3: TGTGCCAGCAGTGAAACAGGGTACGATGGCTACACCTTC. Together with reference TRBV2 and TRBJ1-2, the CDR3 gives the full variable domain: EPEVTQTPSHQVTQMGQEVILRCVPISNHLYFYWYRQILGQKVEFLVSFYNNEISEKSEIFDDQFSVERPDGSNFTLKIRSTKLEDSAMYFCASSETGYDGYTFGSGTRLTVV.

The V call is TRBV12-5, the J call TRBJ2-1; TRBD1 matches at 7 bases. J was trimmed by 8 bases and V by 7 bases; bases with no gene match: 8. The V gene's germline CDR1 is LGHNT and CDR2 FRNRAP. This CDR3 contains 13 residues. CDR3: CASALTGVHEQFF. CDR3 nucleotides: TGTGCTAGTGCCCTTACAGGGGTCCATGAGCAGTTCTTC. Complete variable domain (other parts from reference TRBV12-5 and TRBJ2-1): DARVTQTPRHKVTEMGQEVTMRCQPILGHNTVFWYRQTMMQGLELLAYFRNRAPLDDSGMPKDRFSAEMPDATLATLKIQPSEPRDSAVYFCASALTGVHEQFFGPGTRLTVL.

Concerning this clone itself: Compared with germline, one end of the junction differs, possibly owing to a read error. This rearrangement joins TRBV18 to TRBJ2-4; D might be TRBD1 (5 bases). This CDR3 contains 12 residues. From germline, CDR1 is KGHSH and CDR2 LQKENI. CDR3 residues: CASSPDKYIQYF. The CDR3, as DNA: TGTGCCAGCTCACCGGACAAATACATTCAGTACTTC.

The gene calls are TRBV5-1 and TRBJ1-1; 9 nucleotides line up with TRBD1. The V and J ends lost 3 bases and 6 bases, in that order; junction bases with no gene match: 3. CDR1 and CDR2 from the germline V gene are SGHRS and YFSETQ. The CDR3 spans 13 residues. CDR3 in DNA: TGCGCCAGCAGCTGGGACAGGGAGCCTGAAGCTTTCTTT. It encodes CASSWDREPEAFF.

The rearrangement links TRBV11-2 to TRBJ2-7, with 10 bases aligning to TRBD2. After removal of 5 bases from V and 3 bases from J, the junction contained 4 bases not matched to a gene. The CDR3 runs 14 residues. Germline loops: CDR1 SGHAT, CDR2 FQNNGV. This CDR3 is CASSPRTSGYEQYF. CDR3 DNA: TGTGCCAGCAGCCCACGGACTAGCGGCTACGAGCAGTACTTC.

The genes are TRBV11-3 and TRBJ1-1, with D unclear. V dropped 1 base and J dropped 1 base, with 7 bases sitting between them. Looked up from germline, CDR1 is SGHNT and CDR2 is YENEEA. CDR3 size: 14 residues. The CDR3 region is CASSLGEGNTEAFF. The CDR3 region has the DNA TGTGCCAGCAGCTTAGGTGAGGGGAACACTGAAGCTTTCTTT. Full variable domain (outside the CDR3, taken from reference TRBV11-3 and TRBJ1-1): EAGVVQSPRYKIIEKKQPVAFWCNPISGHNTLYWYLQNLGQGPELLIRYENEEAVDDSQLPKDRFSAERLKGVDSTLKIQPAELGDSAVYLCASSLGEGNTEAFFGQGTRLTVV.

V is TRBV13 and J is TRBJ2-3; D is perhaps TRBD2 (5 bases). The V gene's germline CDR1 is PRHDT and CDR2 FYEKMQ (reference sequence). The CDR3 loop spans 16 amino acids. The ends were cut back, 5 bases at V and 1 base at J, with 16 bases in the middle. CDR3 residues: CASSTRTDGGTDTQYF. The CDR3 DNA sequence: TGTGCCAGCAGCACCCGGACGGACGGGGGCACAGATACGCAGTATTTT.

The chain recombines TRBV2 with TRBJ1-2; D is unresolved. The CDR3 length is 15 residues. Trimming pared 1 base from V and 3 bases from J, leaving 12 bases between. From germline, CDR1 is SNHLY and CDR2 FYNNEI. CDR3 protein: CASSEVGRTHYGYTF. The CDR3 nucleotides read TGTGCCAGCAGTGAAGTGGGCAGAACACACTATGGCTACACCTTC.

The chain employs TRBV28 and TRBJ2-3; 10 nucleotides line up with TRBD2. V lost 7 bases to trimming and J lost 1 base; unmatched junction nucleotides: 5. This CDR3 comprises 15 residues. Germline-derived CDR1 and CDR2 are MDHEN and SYDVKM. CDR3 loop: CASNEAGGRTDTQYF. The CDR3 bases are TGTGCCAGCAACGAAGCGGGGGGGCGCACAGATACGCAGTATTTT.

The rearrangement joins TRBV2 to TRBJ2-5; 10 bases are shared with TRBD2. Germline V lookup: CDR1 SNHLY, CDR2 FYNNEI. The CDR3 length is 14 residues. After removal of 6 bases from V and 5 bases from J, the junction contained 6 bases not matched to a gene. For the CDR3, the DNA is TGTGCCAGCAGCCTTAGCGGGGGGACGGAGACCCAGTACTTC. As protein: CASSLSGGTETQYF.

V is TRBV24-1 and J is TRBJ2-5; tentative D call: TRBD1 (5 bases). CDR1 is KGHDR and CDR2 is SFDVKD in the germline V gene. V lost 1 base to trimming and J lost 2 bases, with 10 bases between them. The CDR3 is 15 amino acids. This chain's CDR3 is CATSDFDSLQETQYF. Written as DNA, the CDR3 is TGTGCCACCAGTGATTTCGACAGCCTACAAGAGACCCAGTACTTC.

The rearrangement joins TRBV5-1 to TRBJ2-5; 8 nucleotides agree with TRBD1. The germline V gene has CDR1 SGHRS and CDR2 YFSETQ. J gave up 5 bases and V 2 bases, and 2 bases lay outside the gene matches. The CDR3 contains 13 residues. This CDR3 is CASSFRTGETQYF. Here the CDR3 DNA reads TGCGCCAGCAGCTTCCGGACAGGGGAGACCCAGTACTTC.

The chain couples TRBV6-6 to TRBJ1-2; the match to TRBD1 covers 7 bases. The germline CDR1 and CDR2 sequences are MNHNY and SVGAGI (reference sequence). The CDR3 covers 14 residues. The ends lost 5 bases at V and 8 bases at J; junction bases unmatched: 11. CDR3 coding DNA: TGTGCCAGCAGTCTGACAGGGAGAACGGGGGGCTACACCTTC. Its translation: CASSLTGRTGGYTF.

This clone was recorded only once. The chain has TRBV6-5 and TRBJ2-5; maybe TRBD1 (5 bases). The CDR3 has 13 residues. In germline, CDR1 is MNHEY, CDR2 SVGAGI. V dropped 4 bases and J dropped 3 bases, with 9 bases sitting between them. CDR3 amino acids: CASSSDRKETQYF. CDR3 in DNA: TGTGCCAGCAGTTCCGACAGAAAAGAGACCCAGTACTTC.

The chain is built from TRBV7-2 and TRBJ2-7, with 8 nucleotides matching TRBD1. The ends lost 3 bases at V and 2 bases at J; junction bases unmatched: 6. Germline CDR1 reads SGHTA; CDR2 reads FQGNSA. The CDR3 is 15 amino acids. For the CDR3, the DNA is TGTGCCAGCAGCTTGGGGACAGGAACCCCCTACGAGCAGTACTTC. It translates to CASSLGTGTPYEQYF. Looking up the rest from reference TRBV7-2 and TRBJ2-7 gives the full variable domain: GAGVSQSPSNKVTEKGKDVELRCDPISGHTALYWYRQSLGQGLEFLIYFQGNSAPDKSGLPSDRFSAERTGGSVSTLTIQRTQQEDSAVYLCASSLGTGTPYEQYFGPGTRLTVT.

This clone is a singleton in its sample. CDR3 DNA: TGTGCCAGCAGCGGGCAGCTAGGCTATGGCTACACCTTC. Translated, it gives CASSGQLGYGYTF. The chain employs TRBV9 and TRBJ1-2; D ambiguous. The CDR3 has 13 amino acids. CDR1 and CDR2 (germline): SGDLS, YYNGEE. V lost 3 bases to trimming and J lost 4 bases, with 10 bases between them.

V gene TRBV19 combines with J gene TRBJ2-7; tentatively, D is TRBD1 (5 bases). CDR1 LNHDA and CDR2 SQIVND come from the germline V gene (reference sequence). The CDR3 sequence is 15 residues long. With 3 bases removed from V and 0 bases from J, the gap between germline ends came to 12 bases. The CDR3 region has the DNA TGTGCCAGTAGTATTCTTTGGGGCCCCTCCTACGAGCAGTACTTC. Translation gives CASSILWGPSYEQYF.